The 26 T cell receptor beta chains reported below all come from one sample, sequenced in a study of blood T cell repertoires in COVID-19. Produced via immunoSEQ multiplex PCR; TCRdb's table is partial and in-frame only. The data hold roughly 100,000 clones, with approximately 85% observed a single time. The sample comprised peripheral blood. The receptors shown here come from a man between 40 and 49 years old with active or convalescent COVID-19.

The V call is TRBV7-6, the J call TRBJ2-7; 7 bases are shared with TRBD1. This CDR3 has 14 amino acids. V dropped 5 bases and J dropped 7; count of bases not matched to a gene: 11. Looked up from germline, CDR1 is SGHVS and CDR2 is FNYEAQ. The CDR3 reads CASSRRATQGEQYF. The CDR3 coding sequence is TGTGCCAGCAGCCGCCGGGCTACACAGGGGGAGCAGTACTTC.

The chain combines TRBV2 with TRBJ1-2; no firm D call. Germline V gives CDR1 SNHLY, CDR2 FYNNEI. The CDR3 has 15 amino acids. V lost 5 bases and J 0 bases, leaving 13 bases between the germline ends. CDR3 protein: CASSILAESNYGYTF. The DNA for the CDR3 is TGTGCCAGCAGTATCCTCGCGGAGTCTAACTATGGCTACACCTTC.

The chain joins TRBV27 to TRBJ1-5, with unresolved D. The CDR3 extends over 18 amino acids. The ends were cut back, 5 bases at V and 1 base at J, with 21 bases in the middle. CDR1 and CDR2 (germline): MNHEY, SMNVEV (reference sequence). DNA for the CDR3: TGTGCCAGCAGTCTCCGGGCGGGGTTTGTGGGAAGCAATCAGCCCCAGCATTTT. The encoded protein is CASSLRAGFVGSNQPQHF.

V usage is TRBV10-1 and J usage is TRBJ2-5; D remains ambiguous. The CDR3 extends over 13 amino acids. Trimming took off 4 bases at V and 5 bases at J, with 11 bases between the two ends. Germline V gene lookup returns CDR1 WNHNN and CDR2 SYGVQD (reference sequence). The CDR3 here is CASSGESRETQYF. As DNA, the CDR3 is TGCGCCAGCAGTGGCGAATCCCGGGAGACCCAGTACTTC.

The chain is built from TRBV6-2 or TRBV6-3 and TRBJ2-5; TRBD2 aligns across 7 bases. After removal of 5 bases from V and 4 bases from J, the junction contained 10 bases not matched to a gene. This CDR3 is 15 amino acids long. Germline values: CDR1 MNHEY, CDR2 SVGEGT. The CDR3 reads CASSPRGSGAETQYF. The CDR3 DNA sequence: TGTGCCAGCAGTCCCCGGGGGAGCGGGGCAGAGACCCAGTACTTC.

V usage is TRBV9 and J usage is TRBJ2-7; the D gene is possibly TRBD2 (5 bases). The V and J ends lost 0 bases and 2 bases respectively, with 9 bases between them. Germline CDR1 SGDLS, CDR2 YYNGEE. The CDR3 is 14 amino acids. The CDR3 sequence is CASSVGGHPYEQYF. CDR3 coding DNA: TGTGCCAGCAGCGTAGGAGGGCACCCCTACGAGCAGTACTTC.

The chain links TRBV15 to TRBJ2-3, with D perhaps matching TRBD2 (6 bases). CDR3 length: 17 residues. Germline V gene data show CDR1 as LNHNV and CDR2 as YYDKDF (reference sequence). V gave up 4 bases and J gave up 0 bases, with 17 bases separating them. Written as DNA, the CDR3 is TGTGCCACCAGCAACCCTACGGCGGGAACTAGCACAGATACGCAGTATTTT. This encodes CATSNPTAGTSTDTQYF.

The chain combines TRBV12-3 or TRBV12-4 with TRBJ1-6, with TRBD1 matching 7 bases. The V segment lost 5 bases and the J segment 11 bases; nucleotides outside the gene matches: 3. The CDR3 sequence is 12 residues long. The CDR3 loop is CASSKGQPPLHF. CDR3 sequence (DNA): TGTGCCAGCAGTAAGGGACAGCCACCCCTCCACTTT.

V and J are TRBV18 and TRBJ1-1, with a possible D match to TRBD1 (6 bases). The germline gives CDR1 KGHSH, CDR2 LQKENI. The CDR3 covers 16 residues. V lost 2 bases and J 4 bases, leaving 17 bases between the germline ends. In nucleotides, the CDR3 is TGTGCCAGCTCACCAGGACTCCGGGACACCACCACTGAAGCTTTCTTT. Encoded protein: CASSPGLRDTTTEAFF. Complete variable domain (other parts from reference TRBV18 and TRBJ1-1): NAGVMQNPRHLVRRRGQEARLRCSPMKGHSHVYWYRQLPEEGLKFMVYLQKENIIDESGMPKERFSAEFPKEGPSILRIQQVVRGDSAAYFCASSPGLRDTTTEAFFGQGTRLTVV.

This clone has only a few counts. The chain links TRBV7-2 to TRBJ2-3; 13 nucleotides line up with TRBD2. The CDR3 runs to 17 residues. Per germline, CDR1 SGHTA and CDR2 FQGNSA. V shed 7 bases, J shed 2 bases, and the junction held 9 bases outside the gene matches. The CDR3 DNA reads as TGTGCCAGCACCCCAGGGGGACTAGCGGGGATCACAGATACGCAGTATTTT. Amino acid sequence: CASTPGGLAGITDTQYF.

The V gene is TRBV5-5, the J gene TRBJ2-3, with D tentatively TRBD2 (6 bases). The CDR3 contains 14 residues. Germline CDR1 and CDR2: SGHKS and YYEKEE (reference sequence). V lost 0 bases, J lost 3 bases, and 8 bases lay in between. CDR3 in DNA: TGTGCCAGCAGCTTGGAGCTAGCGACAGATACGCAGTATTTT. This sequence encodes CASSLELATDTQYF.

The chain uses TRBV20-1 and TRBJ2-1; maybe TRBD2 (7 bases). Between the trimmed V and J ends, which lost 3 bases and 13 bases, there was a span of 16 bases. This CDR3 is 12 amino acids long. Looked up from germline, CDR1 is DFQATT and CDR2 is SNEGSKA (reference sequence). Here the CDR3 reads CSASETGRGQFF. In DNA, the CDR3 is TGCAGTGCTAGTGAAACAGGGAGGGGCCAGTTCTTC.

CDR3: CASSLYRMTTQETQYF. In DNA form, the CDR3 reads TGTGCCAGCAGCTTATACCGAATGACTACTCAAGAGACCCAGTACTTC. V usage is TRBV7-2 and J usage is TRBJ2-5, with TRBD2 as a possible D gene (5 bases). This CDR3 region has 16 residues. Germline CDR1 and CDR2: SGHTA and FQGNSA. V was clipped by 2 bases and J by 2 bases, with 15 bases between them.

The CDR3 is CASSSAREGYTF. The CDR3 region has the DNA TGTGCCAGCAGCTCGGCGCGGGAGGGCTACACCTTC. This chain links TRBV5-4 with TRBJ1-2; D is uncertain. This CDR3 has 12 residues. V shed 3 bases and J shed 8 bases, with 11 bases lying between them. Per the germline V gene, CDR1 is SGHNT and CDR2 is YYREEE (reference sequence).

This clone was detected only a few times. The chain carries TRBV6-2 or TRBV6-3 and TRBJ1-1; TRBD1 is a possible D gene (6 bases). The V gene's germline CDR1 is MNHEY and CDR2 SVGEGT. V gave up 4 bases and J gave up 6 bases, with 18 bases separating them. The CDR3 length is 15 residues. This chain's CDR3 is CASSLREQGWAEAFF. In DNA, the CDR3 is TGTGCCAGCAGTTTAAGAGAACAGGGTTGGGCTGAAGCTTTCTTT.

This chain uses TRBV3-1 (or the pseudogene TRBV3-2) with TRBJ2-1; TRBD2 matches at 12 bases. J gave up 14 bases and V 0 bases, and 8 bases lay outside the gene matches. The CDR3 runs to 15 residues. The germline CDR1 and CDR2 sequences are LGHDT and YNNKEL (reference sequence). The CDR3 region is CASSQEGGGLAGKFF. The CDR3, as DNA: TGTGCCAGCAGCCAAGAGGGGGGTGGACTAGCGGGGAAGTTCTTC.

The V gene is TRBV2, the J gene TRBJ1-5; D is ambiguous. This CDR3 contains 13 residues. Germline CDR1 is SNHLY and CDR2 is FYNNEI. With 5 bases removed from V and 1 base from J, the gap between germline ends came to 6 bases. The CDR3 is CASSPVSNQPQHF. The DNA of the CDR3 is TGTGCCAGCAGTCCCGTCAGCAATCAGCCCCAGCATTTT.

In this sample, this clone turned up a few times. The rearrangement joins TRBV6-5 to TRBJ1-2; D unclear. CDR1 is MNHEY, CDR2 SVGAGI, per germline. V lost 5 bases, J lost 4 bases, and 14 bases lay in between. CDR3 length: 14 residues. The DNA of the CDR3 is TGTGCCAGCAGTAGAGGGTTATTTGGCTATGGCTACACCTTC. It yields the protein CASSRGLFGYGYTF.

This sequence joins TRBV7-2 and TRBJ1-5, with D perhaps matching TRBD1 (6 bases). With 2 bases removed from V and 5 bases from J, the gap between germline ends came to 13 bases. The CDR3 sequence is 15 residues long. Germline-derived CDR1 and CDR2 are SGHTA and FQGNSA. CDR3 coding DNA: TGTGCCAGCAGCTTACAGGGGCTTACTCATCAGCCCCAGCATTTT. Residues: CASSLQGLTHQPQHF.

This clone was observed a few times. V is TRBV6-5 and J is TRBJ1-1; 8 bases align to TRBD1. With V trimmed by 6 bases and J by 10 bases, 7 bases remained unmatched. CDR3 length: 12 residues. CDR1 is MNHEY and CDR2 is SVGAGI in the germline V gene. The DNA for the CDR3 is TGTGCCAGCAGAGATACAGGGGGTACAGCTTTCTTT. Encoded protein: CASRDTGGTAFF.

V gene TRBV10-3 combines with J gene TRBJ2-7; perhaps TRBD2 as D (6 bases). The CDR3 runs 15 residues. V lost 3 bases and J 3 bases, leaving 15 bases between the germline ends. Germline CDR1 ENHRY, CDR2 SYGVKD. Here the CDR3 reads CAISDWGGGGYEQYF. The CDR3 coding sequence is TGTGCCATCAGTGACTGGGGAGGAGGAGGCTACGAGCAGTACTTC.

The rearrangement joins TRBV12-3 or TRBV12-4 to TRBJ1-3, with D unresolved. The CDR3 is 13 amino acids. Trimming left V 2 bases short and J 4 bases short, with 6 bases between. CDR3 bases: TGTGCCAGCAGTTTACAGGCCGGAAACACCATATATTTT. Amino acids: CASSLQAGNTIYF.

The chain couples TRBV11-2 to TRBJ2-2; the D is unclear. Germline V gene data show CDR1 as SGHAT and CDR2 as FQNNGV. The CDR3 length is 11 residues. The V gene lost 1 base and the J gene lost 8 bases, with 2 bases spanning the gap. CDR3 loop: CASSLVGELFF. In DNA, the CDR3 is TGTGCCAGCAGCTTAGTAGGGGAGCTGTTTTTT. Full variable domain (rest looked up from reference TRBV11-2 and TRBJ2-2): EAGVAQSPRYKIIEKRQSVAFWCNPISGHATLYWYQQILGQGPKLLIQFQNNGVVDDSQLPKDRFSAERLKGVDSTLKIQPAKLEDSAVYLCASSLVGELFFGEGSRLTVL.

The chain employs TRBV7-2 and TRBJ2-7; D possibly corresponds to TRBD2 (6 bases). CDR3 length: 16 amino acids. Trimming removed 6 bases at V and 0 bases at J, with 18 bases between. Germline V lookup: CDR1 SGHTA, CDR2 FQGNSA. This CDR3 reads CASSSAGLQSSYEQYF. The CDR3 DNA reads as TGTGCCAGCAGTTCGGCGGGGCTACAAAGCTCCTACGAGCAGTACTTC. The entire variable domain, with the rest obtained from reference TRBV7-2 and TRBJ2-7, is as follows: GAGVSQSPSNKVTEKGKDVELRCDPISGHTALYWYRQSLGQGLEFLIYFQGNSAPDKSGLPSDRFSAERTGGSVSTLTIQRTQQEDSAVYLCASSSAGLQSSYEQYFGPGTRLTVT.

CDR3 protein: CASRGTGHNTEAFF. CDR3 nucleotide sequence: TGTGCCAGCAGGGGAACGGGACACAACACTGAAGCTTTCTTT. This rearrangement joins TRBV25-1 to TRBJ1-1, with D possibly being TRBD1 (6 bases). Trimming pared 6 bases from V and 2 bases from J, leaving 13 bases between. Germline values: CDR1 MGHDK, CDR2 SYGVNS. CDR3 length: 14 amino acids.

The chain combines TRBV4-3 with TRBJ1-6; 7 bases line up with TRBD1. Germline trimming cut 1 base from V and 6 bases from J; bases unmatched to any gene: 3. The CDR3 length is 15 residues. Germline values: CDR1 LGHNA, CDR2 YSLEER. DNA of the CDR3: TGCGCCAGCAGCCAAGTGGGACAGAGTAATTCACCCCTCCACTTT. It translates to CASSQVGQSNSPLHF.